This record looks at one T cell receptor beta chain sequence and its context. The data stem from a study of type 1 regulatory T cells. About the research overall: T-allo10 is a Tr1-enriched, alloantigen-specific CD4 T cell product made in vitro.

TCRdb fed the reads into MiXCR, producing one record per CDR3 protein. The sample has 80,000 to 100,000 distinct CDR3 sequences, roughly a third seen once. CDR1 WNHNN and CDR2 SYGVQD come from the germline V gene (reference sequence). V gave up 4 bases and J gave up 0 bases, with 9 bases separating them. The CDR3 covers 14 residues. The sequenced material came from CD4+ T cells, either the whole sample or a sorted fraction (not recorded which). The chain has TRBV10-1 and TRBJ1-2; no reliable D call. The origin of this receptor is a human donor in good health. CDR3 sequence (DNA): TGCGCCAGCAGTGGCAGGATACCTAACTATGGCTACACCTTC. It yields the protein CASSGRIPNYGYTF.